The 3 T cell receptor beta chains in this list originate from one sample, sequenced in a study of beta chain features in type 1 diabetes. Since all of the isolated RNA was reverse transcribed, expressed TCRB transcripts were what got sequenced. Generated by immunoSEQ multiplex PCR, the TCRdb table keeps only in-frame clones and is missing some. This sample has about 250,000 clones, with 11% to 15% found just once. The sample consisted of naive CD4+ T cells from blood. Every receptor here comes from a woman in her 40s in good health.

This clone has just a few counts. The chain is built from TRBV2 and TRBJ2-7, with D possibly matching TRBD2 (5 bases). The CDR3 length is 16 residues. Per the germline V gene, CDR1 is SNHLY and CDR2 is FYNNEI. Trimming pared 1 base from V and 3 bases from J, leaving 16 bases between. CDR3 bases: TGTGCCAGCAGTGAAGGGAGGTCTCGGAGTATCTACGAGCAGTACTTC. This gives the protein CASSEGRSRSIYEQYF.

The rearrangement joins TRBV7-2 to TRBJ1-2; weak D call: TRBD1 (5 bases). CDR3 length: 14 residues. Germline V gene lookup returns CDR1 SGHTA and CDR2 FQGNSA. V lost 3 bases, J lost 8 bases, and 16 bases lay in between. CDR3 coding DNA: TGTGCCAGCAGCTTTACCCAGGGATTGGGCGGCTACACCTTC. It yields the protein CASSFTQGLGGYTF.

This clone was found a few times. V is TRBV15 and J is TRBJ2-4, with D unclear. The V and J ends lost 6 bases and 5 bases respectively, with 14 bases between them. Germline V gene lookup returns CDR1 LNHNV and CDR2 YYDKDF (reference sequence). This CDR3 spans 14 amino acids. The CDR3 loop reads CATSLALGQNIQYF. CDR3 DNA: TGTGCCACCAGTCTCGCTCTGGGCCAAAACATTCAGTACTTC.